The entry below gives a single T cell receptor (beta chain) sequence along with its context. These data belong to a study of shared clonotypes between healthy human individuals. CDR1 is SGHNT, CDR2 YENEEA, per germline. V gave up 4 bases and J gave up 2 bases; unmatched junction bases: 6. The CDR3 runs 16 residues. Using immunoSEQ multiplex PCR, the repertoire was profiled, and TCRdb retains in-frame clones only, with some absent. The sample lists roughly 1 million clones, 75% seen once, with about 1.5% in the top ten. Sequenced input: memory CD4+ T cells sorted from blood. Subset reported: CD45RA-negative fraction. This chain joins TRBV11-3 and TRBJ2-1, with TRBD2 matching over 9 bases. The source is a man in his late teens or twenties in good health. The CDR3 here is CASSYSGSLPYNEQFF. In DNA, the CDR3 is TGTGCCAGCAGCTATAGCGGGAGCCTCCCCTACAATGAGCAGTTCTTC. The complete variable domain, with remaining parts taken from reference TRBV11-3 and TRBJ2-1, reads EAGVVQSPRYKIIEKKQPVAFWCNPISGHNTLYWYLQNLGQGPELLIRYENEEAVDDSQLPKDRFSAERLKGVDSTLKIQPAELGDSAVYLCASSYSGSLPYNEQFFGPGTRLTVL.